This entry features one T cell receptor beta chain sequence. Antigen unknown. This entry comes from a study of PD-L1 blockade in urothelial cancer. Study information: Atezolizumab therapy began for patients in about 2014, dosed at 1,200 mg intravenously every 3 weeks.

CDR1 is KGHSH and CDR2 is LQKENI in the germline V gene. J gave up 0 bases and V 8 bases, and 12 bases lay outside the gene matches. The CDR3 spans 16 residues. Assay used: immunoSEQ multiplex PCR; TCRdb lists only in-frame clones, some missing. The table lists 50,000 or so clones, approximately 80% of them singletons. Study observations and caveats: Pretreatment peripheral blood TCR clonality that fell below the median predicted better survival among the patients studied.

The receptor was derived from a man aged 65-85 years with urothelial cancer. The sequences come from PBMCs, collected around atezolizumab (anti-PD-L1) treatment. V usage is TRBV18 and J usage is TRBJ1-2, with TRBD1 identical over 7 bases. Here the CDR3 DNA reads TGTGCCAGCACGCTGGGACAGAGCTCAGCTAACTATGGCTACACCTTC. The encoded protein is CASTLGQSSANYGYTF.